This TCR beta chain came from a study of lymphopenia after photon versus proton radiotherapy. Study-wide results and limits: Survival link was tested only in deceased patients; proton benefit remains a possibility. Larger post-nadir TCR diversity loss correlated inversely with survival in deceased patients. Proton therapy kept repertoires fairly stable, unlike photons, which gained effector/memory cells. Post-nadir diversity loss with photons came from oligoclonal expansion, particularly CD8+ Temra cells.

Per the germline V gene, CDR1 is SQVTM and CDR2 is ANQGSEA. Trimming took 7 bases from V and 5 from J; bases not matched to a gene: 6. The CDR3 has 13 residues. This table comes from immunoSEQ multiplex PCR, and its TCRdb copy is limited to in-frame clones, with some not included. The sample includes tens of thousands of clones, just over 90% of them seen just once. Worth noting for this clone: What it binds is not known.

Sequences were derived from peripheral blood, sampled from a patient treated with photon-based radiotherapy. The receptor's source is a woman in her 70s with pancreatic cancer. The gene calls are TRBV29-1 and TRBJ2-5; TRBD2 matches at 11 bases. In DNA, the CDR3 is TGCAGCGGTCAACTAGCGGGAGTTGAGACCCAGTACTTC. Residues: CSGQLAGVETQYF.